The clone carrying this T cell receptor beta chain was seen ten or more times. Its matching antigen is unknown. Time point specified: technical triplicate 1. Libraries from sorted cells used 1 million T cells (CD4+ or CD8+). This entry is derived from a study of neurological immune-mediated disorders. General study findings and limits: Across subjects, no CDR3 amino acid sequence appeared in expanded clones of more than one subject, a finding that suggested private repertoires in all groups.

The CDR3 runs 16 residues. Looked up from germline, CDR1 is MGHRA and CDR2 is YSYEKL. V lost 3 bases and J lost 5; bases outside the gene matches: 7. The cDNA was generated through 5'RACE incorporating 10-nucleotide random UMIs. From 15-18 subjects, over 180 million TCR-beta sequences were obtained in each sequencing run. One entry per CDR3 protein results from TCRdb running MiXCR on the 5' RACE reads. The sample lists fewer than 30,000 distinct CDR3 sequences; around 14% were seen once. The J gene is TRBJ1-6, the V gene TRBV4-1; 7 bases agree with TRBD1. The TCR originated in a female donor with HTLV-1-associated myelopathy (HAM/TSP). Sequencing was done on a sample of CD4+ T cells from blood. The CDR3 region is CASSQARTGDNSPLHF. CDR3 DNA sequence: TGCGCCAGCAGCCAGGCTAGGACAGGCGATAATTCACCCCTCCACTTT.